This T cell receptor beta chain was captured in a study of cytomegalovirus exposure and HLA in healthy donors (dated by TCRdb to about 2017). Concerning the study at large: A later analysis indicated that the 95 to 150 validation repertoires were generated on the platform also employed for the 666 repertoires of the first cohort. The study aimed to test whether signatures of past pathogen exposure could be identified by cataloging public T cell receptors. Along with the approximately 650-subject first cohort, a separate validation cohort of over a hundred different subjects was used. To predict cytomegalovirus infection status, the study combined high-throughput TCR immunosequencing, statistical association of individual TCRs with disease status, and machine learning.

The paper's findings and limits, for the study overall: In vitro tests confirmed that a few of the cytomegalovirus-associated TCR beta chains recognize cytomegalovirus antigens. The study listed 164 TCR beta chains as associated with cytomegalovirus. It was suggested by the authors that the approach could potentially be generalized to other disease states and immunological phenotypes. A later analysis lacked HLA typing for the validation cohort, so it scored co-occurrence in that cohort across all 120 repertoires. Subsequent analysis determined that TCRs grouped into clusters in the first cohort also showed a tendency toward co-occurrence across the roughly 130 validation repertoires, and 85% to 95% of cluster scores exceeded 0. The classifier was reported to diagnose cytomegalovirus status with high specificity and sensitivity in both the original cohort and the validation cohort. Most TCR sequences were seen in very few donors, while some public TCRs were found in many individuals.

V is shortened by 1 base, J by 7 bases, and the region joining them spans 13 bases. The cysteine opens and the phenylalanine closes a CDR3 of 14 amino acids. Kept here is only the CDR3 DNA, which spans 42 bases and is read in frame from base 1. CDR1 and CDR2 are drawn from the germline V gene: LGHNA, YSLEER. The donors were included in the validation cohort of some 120 subjects, a group kept apart from the approximately 690-subject first cohort. About this clone: The target of this receptor is not known. No much larger clone exists at a distance of one base, and base qualities are not known.

Library construction relied on the immunoSEQ multiplex PCR assay. Under the source paper's analysis protocol: To diagnose cytomegalovirus status from the catalog of TCR beta chain sequences, a statistical classification framework was built. Here the immuneACCESS table is served through TCRdb, limited to in-frame sequences with V and J called. Missing clones are a known gap in these copies; in checked studies unresolved V genes cover under half, and the rest lacks a known reason. V and J calls and clone size come straight from that table; D and trimming were deduced from the DNA. This sample has around 200,000 clones in its table, and approximately 84% of those were observed once. Around 2.8% of the sample is held by the ten biggest clonotypes.

The TCR sequence derives from a woman in her late teens or twenties in good health and CMV-seropositive. Specimen: PBMCs. The receptor chain draws on TRBV4-3 and TRBJ1-1; TRBD1 is possibly the D segment (5 matching bases). The DNA sequence follows: TGCGCCAGCAGCCAAGGGGGACTCTGGGGTGAAGCTTTCTTT. Its protein product is CASSQGGLWGEAFF.